This is a list of T cell receptor beta chains from one sample in a study of T-cell reconstitution after alpha-beta-depleted transplantation in children. TCRdb reanalysed the PCR reads using MiXCR and keeps one entry per CDR3 protein. The sample yields 450,000 to 600,000 distinct CDR3 sequences, approximately 16% seen once. The sequenced sample was PBMCs from the stem cell graft donor, obtained from the stem cell graft. The receptors were sampled from a human donor who donated a stem cell graft to a child with acute lymphoblastic leukemia. Each CDR3 is given with its conserved first and last residue. The D gene is left open where the match is weak. For some rows the clone size is stated as once, few or many, or as a class when expanded; others skip it.

>.|.|TRBV15|TRBJ2-7
CATSRGGAVGQYEQYF
TGTGCCACCAGCAGAGGAGGGGCGGTCGGACAGTACGAGCAGTACTTC
>few|.|TRBV27|TRBJ2-3
CASISRSGISTDTQYF
TGTGCCAGCATTAGCAGGTCGGGCATTAGCACAGATACGCAGTATTTT
>.|TRBD2|TRBV7-9|TRBJ2-1
CATSFRGTSGRNEQFF
TGTGCCACCAGCTTTAGAGGGACTAGCGGGAGGAATGAGCAGTTCTTC
>.|TRBD1|TRBV30|TRBJ2-5
CAWSDRGRIETQYF
TGTGCCTGGAGTGACAGGGGGCGGATAGAGACCCAGTACTTC
>.|.|TRBV7-9|TRBJ2-5
CASSLEAYQETQYF
TGTGCCAGCAGCTTAGAGGCGTACCAAGAGACCCAGTACTTC
>few|.|TRBV12-3/TRBV12-4|TRBJ2-6
CASGLGAGPISGANVLTF
TGTGCCAGCGGCTTAGGGGCGGGACCAATCTCTGGGGCCAACGTCCTGACTTTC
>.|.|TRBV6-5|TRBJ2-7
CASINEDRPYEQYF
TGTGCCAGCATTAACGAGGACCGCCCGTACGAGCAGTACTTC
>few|.|TRBV5-1|TRBJ2-1
CASSHPGLLPYNEQFF
TGCGCCAGCAGCCACCCGGGACTTCTCCCCTACAATGAGCAGTTCTTC
>.|.|TRBV5-1|TRBJ2-1
CASTSLLYNEQFF
TGCGCCAGCACTAGTCTCCTTTACAATGAGCAGTTCTTC
>.|TRBD1|TRBV9|TRBJ2-7
CASSVGTGSSYEQYF
TGTGCCAGCAGCGTAGGGACAGGGAGCTCCTACGAGCAGTACTTC
>.|TRBD1|TRBV5-1|TRBJ1-5
CASSAGQGPQHF
TGCGCCAGCAGCGCCGGACAGGGTCCCCAGCATTTT
>few|TRBD1|TRBV6-5|TRBJ1-1
CASTGDREAFF
TGTGCCAGCACCGGGGACAGGGAAGCTTTCTTT
>.|.|TRBV4-1|TRBJ2-1
CASSQDSRAEGNEQFF
TGCGCCAGCAGCCAAGATTCCCGGGCCGAGGGAAATGAGCAGTTCTTC
>few|TRBD1|TRBV29-1|TRBJ2-7
CSVEGQRSYEQYF
TGCAGCGTTGAGGGACAGCGGTCCTACGAGCAGTACTTC
>.|TRBD1|TRBV7-9|TRBJ2-1
CASRATGGEIYNEQFF
TGTGCCAGCAGGGCCACAGGGGGTGAAATCTACAATGAGCAGTTCTTC
>few|.|TRBV6-1|TRBJ2-4
CASSEYRAKNIQYF
TGTGCCAGCAGTGAATACAGAGCCAAAAACATTCAGTACTTC
>few|.|TRBV29-1|TRBJ2-2
CSVEGAGFTGELFF
TGCAGCGTTGAAGGGGCAGGCTTCACCGGGGAGCTGTTTTTT
>.|TRBD1|TRBV10-2|TRBJ1-2
CASTALGTGGSGGYTF
TGCGCCAGCACAGCTCTCGGGACAGGGGGCTCGGGAGGCTACACCTTC
>.|TRBD1|TRBV14|TRBJ2-5
CASSQEWTGHIFQETQYF
TGTGCCAGCAGCCAAGAGTGGACAGGTCACATTTTCCAAGAGACCCAGTACTTC
>.|TRBD1|TRBV2|TRBJ2-4
CASNSDREAKNIQYF
TGTGCCAGCAACTCGGACAGGGAGGCCAAAAACATTCAGTACTTC
>few|.|TRBV6-1|TRBJ2-7
CASSDLTGTLREQYF
TGTGCCAGCAGTGACTTGACGGGGACCTTGAGGGAGCAGTACTTC
>few|TRBD2|TRBV7-8|TRBJ2-2
CASSLGGGTSVSGELFF
TGTGCCAGCAGCTTAGGGGGGGGGACTAGCGTCTCCGGGGAGCTGTTTTTT
>.|.|TRBV20-1|TRBJ1-3
CSAKPPGRNTIYF
TGCAGTGCTAAACCCCCGGGGCGGAACACCATATATTTT
>.|.|TRBV4-1|TRBJ1-3
CASSQGTPGNTIYF
TGCGCCAGCAGCCAAGGCACTCCCGGAAACACCATATATTTT
>.|.|TRBV12-3/TRBV12-4|TRBJ2-2
CASSSERTDTGELFF
TGTGCCAGCAGTTCCGAACGGACGGACACCGGGGAGCTGTTTTTT
>few|.|TRBV7-9|TRBJ2-3
CASSFGFGGTDTQYF
TGTGCCAGCAGCTTTGGGTTCGGAGGCACAGATACGCAGTATTTT
>few|.|TRBV4-2|TRBJ2-1
CASSQLQGTNEQFF
TGTGCCAGCAGCCAGTTACAGGGCACCAATGAGCAGTTCTTC
>.|.|TRBV29-1|TRBJ2-1
CSVEGDIAGRFF
TGCAGCGTTGAAGGGGACATTGCGGGGAGGTTCTTC